The clone carrying this TCR beta chain appeared once. Assay used: immunoSEQ multiplex PCR; TCRdb lists only in-frame clones, some missing. The table has roughly 87,000 clones, approximately 89% seen once. These data originate in a study of blood T cell repertoires in COVID-19. V gave up 4 bases and J gave up 1 base, with 8 bases separating them. This CDR3 comprises 13 residues. The V gene's germline CDR1 is SGHRS and CDR2 YFSETQ. Sequenced sample: peripheral blood. This chain connects TRBV5-1 to TRBJ1-1; D ambiguous. This TCR was recovered from a man aged 60 to 75 with acute or convalescent COVID-19. DNA for the CDR3: TGCGCCAGCAGCACGGTCGGGAACACTGAAGCTTTCTTT. Translated, it gives CASSTVGNTEAFF.